This TCR beta chain stems from a study of cytomegalovirus exposure and HLA in healthy donors. General study findings and limits: The classifier reportedly diagnosed cytomegalovirus status with high sensitivity and specificity. Information on immune exposure was restricted to one variable (CMV serostatus).

The PCR ran on 60 Vbeta and 13 Jbeta primers. Some clones are missing from TCRdb's copy, which holds only in-frame ones; the method was immunoSEQ multiplex PCR. Counted here are 95,000 or so clones, around 81% occurring once; the ten biggest clones make up approximately 4%. About this clone: Its antigen is unidentified.

CDR3 length: 15 residues. Germline V CDR1 and CDR2: SGHTA, FQGNSA. With 5 bases clipped from V and 9 bases from J, the junction kept 10 bases outside the gene matches. Sequencing was carried out using PBMCs. The receptor comes from a woman aged 70-85 years in good health and CMV-seropositive. This chain connects TRBV7-2 to TRBJ2-1; 10 bases fit TRBD2. The CDR3 coding sequence is TGTGCCAGCAGCACCCCGGGACTAGCGAAGGCTGAGCAGTTCTTC. Amino acid sequence: CASSTPGLAKAEQFF.